This T cell receptor (beta chain) came from a study of PD-1 blockade in classical Hodgkin lymphoma. The repertoire was sequenced with immunoSEQ multiplex PCR; TCRdb's copy has only in-frame clones and lacks some. The sample contains roughly 90,000 clones, 75% to 85% of which appear only once. The CDR3 runs to 15 residues. V was clipped by 7 bases and J by 1 base, with 16 bases between them. Germline CDR1 SGHRS, CDR2 YFSETQ. Regarding time point: cycle 4 day 1 (C4D1), after 5 to 7 weeks of nivolumab. Each patient experienced a relapse that followed autologous stem cell transplantation, and brentuximab vedotin exposure varied. Turning to this clone: Its antigen is currently unknown.

Study observations and caveats: Before treatment, complete responders showed about the same diversity as newly diagnosed patients. Nothing has yet pinned down what causes the repertoire differences, possibly disease activity or prior therapy. At C4D1, TCR diversity had climbed significantly for CD4+ cells, though not for CD8+ cells.

The J gene is TRBJ2-3, the V gene TRBV5-1, with D tentatively TRBD1 (6 bases). The specimen comprised peripheral blood mononuclear cells (PBMCs), sampled before the fourth cycle of nivolumab. The receptor comes from a human donor with classical Hodgkin lymphoma. The CDR3 DNA reads TGCGCCAGCCGTACAGGGACGGCGGGCACAGATACGCAGTATTTT. Residues: CASRTGTAGTDTQYF.